Shown below are 25 T cell receptor beta chains from a single sample sequenced in a study of regulatory and conventional T cells in RAG deficiency (dated by TCRdb to 2017 to 2019). Before genomic DNA was extracted, regulatory T cells were isolated from blood as CD4+CD25-high CD127-low cells. Library generation was performed with the immunoSEQ multiplex PCR assay. The table was pulled from immuneACCESS by TCRdb, which kept in-frame rearrangements only. Such tables lose some clones; where checked, under half of the loss comes from unresolved V genes, and the rest has no known cause. For this sample the table gives about 28,000 clones, of which around 90% were detected only once. Of the sample, approximately 0.8% falls within the top ten clones. The data were also submitted as part of a second study, on regulatory T cells. Per that second paper: The multiplex PCR used 52 forward TRBV primers and 13 reverse TRBJ primers, with assay-based and computational corrections for amplification bias.

The sequencing sample was made of Tregs sorted from blood. The source is a human donor in good health.

This chain joins TRBV19 and TRBJ2-2; 9 nucleotides match TRBD1. CDR3 length equals 17 residues. Germline V gives CDR1 LNHDA, CDR2 SQIVND (reference sequence). Trimming at V came to 5 bases and at J to 12 bases, leaving 19 bases not matched to a gene. This chain's CDR3 is CASSRALGQGKIGKLFF. The CDR3 coding sequence is TGTGCCAGTAGTCGCGCTTTAGGACAGGGGAAAATTGGGAAGCTGTTTTTT.

The chain has TRBV6-5 and TRBJ1-2, with 7 bases fitting TRBD1. The junction had 3 bases not matched to a gene; V was cut back by 7 bases and J by 4 bases. Germline CDR1 and CDR2: MNHEY and SVGAGI. The CDR3 contains 12 residues. The CDR3 bases are TGTGCCAGCAATGACAGGGCCTATGGCTACACCTTC. This gives the protein CASNDRAYGYTF.

This clone has just a few counts. The rearrangement joins TRBV27 to TRBJ1-1; D remains ambiguous. This CDR3 region has 14 residues. Germline CDR1 and CDR2: MNHEY and SMNVEV (reference sequence). The ends were cut back, 2 bases at V and 0 bases at J, with 7 bases in the middle. The CDR3 DNA is TGTGCCAGCAGTTTAAGTCGAATGAACACTGAAGCTTTCTTT. This codes for CASSLSRMNTEAFF.

This chain links TRBV7-3 with TRBJ1-2; D is perhaps TRBD1 (6 bases). The CDR3 totals 13 residues. V lost 5 bases and J 4 bases, leaving 11 bases between the germline ends. CDR1 and CDR2 (germline): SGHTA, FQGTGA. CDR3 in amino acids: CASSPSGAYGYTF. The CDR3 bases are TGTGCCAGCAGCCCATCGGGGGCCTATGGCTACACCTTC.

The chain links TRBV5-4 to TRBJ1-1, with a tentative D call TRBD1 (6 bases). The length of the CDR3 is 14 residues. The germline gives CDR1 SGHNT, CDR2 YYREEE (reference sequence). V was trimmed by 4 bases and J by 0 bases, leaving 10 bases between them. Here the CDR3 DNA reads TGTGCCAGCAGCACCACAGGGATGAACACTGAAGCTTTCTTT. Protein product: CASSTTGMNTEAFF.

The chain joins TRBV9 to TRBJ2-3; 8 nucleotides match TRBD2. The CDR3 extends over 13 amino acids. J lost 6 bases, V lost 6 bases, and 6 bases had no gene match. Germline V gene data show CDR1 as SGDLS and CDR2 as YYNGEE. CDR3 in DNA: TGTGCCAGCACCGGTAGCGGGATGGATACGCAGTATTTT. It codes for CASTGSGMDTQYF.

This clone was counted once. The chain carries TRBV18 and TRBJ1-1; perhaps TRBD1 as D (5 bases). Germline V gives CDR1 KGHSH, CDR2 LQKENI. The V gene lost 0 bases and the J gene lost 1 base, with 12 bases spanning the gap. The CDR3 covers 16 residues. Here the CDR3 reads CASSPPVRVANTEAFF. As DNA, the CDR3 is TGTGCCAGCTCACCACCTGTCAGGGTGGCGAACACTGAAGCTTTCTTT. The whole variable domain, remainder taken from reference TRBV18 and TRBJ1-1, is NAGVMQNPRHLVRRRGQEARLRCSPMKGHSHVYWYRQLPEEGLKFMVYLQKENIIDESGMPKERFSAEFPKEGPSILRIQQVVRGDSAAYFCASSPPVRVANTEAFFGQGTRLTVV.

The genes are TRBV6-5 and TRBJ1-1; the match to TRBD1 covers 7 bases. There are 13 residues in the CDR3. The junction had 11 bases not matched to a gene; V was cut back by 5 bases and J by 11 bases. Germline V gene lookup returns CDR1 MNHEY and CDR2 SVGAGI. The CDR3 region is CASSRETGLRAFF. The CDR3 DNA follows: TGTGCCAGCAGTCGAGAGACAGGGCTCAGGGCTTTCTTT.

The genes are TRBV11-3 and TRBJ1-2, with D perhaps TRBD1 (5 bases). This CDR3 is built from 13 residues. Germline-derived CDR1 and CDR2 are SGHNT and YENEEA. The ends were cut back, 5 bases at V and 8 bases at J, with 15 bases in the middle. The CDR3 is CASSPGPQGGYTF. The CDR3 nucleotides read TGTGCCAGCAGCCCTGGACCCCAGGGAGGCTACACCTTC.

The chain couples TRBV5-1 to TRBJ1-3, with 9 bases matching TRBD1. The germline V gene has CDR1 SGHRS and CDR2 YFSETQ. CDR3 size: 15 residues. J gave up 4 bases and V 0 bases, and 2 bases lay outside the gene matches. The CDR3: CASSLDRGPGNTIYF. CDR3 nucleotide sequence: TGCGCCAGCAGCTTGGACAGGGGGCCCGGAAACACCATATATTTT.

The rearrangement uses TRBV11-2 and TRBJ2-5, with TRBD2 matching over 15 bases. Unmatched junction bases numbered 6, after V lost 5 bases and J lost 5 bases. Germline V gene sequence: CDR1 SGHAT, CDR2 FQNNGV. The length of the CDR3 is 16 residues. CDR3 in DNA: TGTGCCAGCAGCACCGGGACTAGCGGGGGGTGGGAGACCCAGTACTTC. This codes for CASSTGTSGGWETQYF.

The rearrangement joins TRBV5-1 to TRBJ1-2; D unclear. V was cut by 5 bases and J by 7 bases, with 15 bases left in between. The CDR3 sequence is 13 residues long. Germline CDR1 is SGHRS and CDR2 is YFSETQ. CDR3 in amino acids: CASRDDMVVGYTF. DNA for the CDR3: TGCGCCAGCAGGGACGACATGGTCGTTGGCTACACCTTC. Complete variable domain (other parts from reference TRBV5-1 and TRBJ1-2): KAGVTQTPRYLIKTRGQQVTLSCSPISGHRSVSWYQQTPGQGLQFLFEYFSETQRNKGNFPGRFSGRQFSNSRSEMNVSTLELGDSALYLCASRDDMVVGYTFGSGTRLTVV.

This clone came up once. V and J are TRBV4-1 and TRBJ1-2, with 8 nucleotides matching TRBD1. V lost 3 bases and J lost 4; bases outside the gene matches: 16. CDR1 and CDR2 (germline): MGHRA, YSYEKL. This CDR3 comprises 18 residues. For the CDR3, the DNA is TGCGCCAGCAGCCAGGGAGCTCGGACAGGGCGAACATTCTATGGCTACACCTTC. Encoded protein: CASSQGARTGRTFYGYTF.

The chain uses TRBV5-6 and TRBJ2-7; D may be TRBD1 (5 bases). Germline CDR1 and CDR2: SGHDT and YYEEEE. The CDR3 has 15 amino acids. Trimming removed 6 bases from V and 3 bases from J, with 19 bases in between. The CDR3 nucleotides are TGTGCCAGCACCTTCCGGCAGGGTAGGGTCTACGAGCAGTACTTC. Translated: CASTFRQGRVYEQYF.

This clone has a single count. The CDR3 spells CASSLVPTTNEKLFF. CDR3 DNA: TGTGCCAGCAGCTTAGTCCCGACAACTAATGAAAAACTGTTTTTT. The chain employs TRBV7-9 and TRBJ1-4; D is uncertain. CDR1 is SEHNR, CDR2 FQNEAQ, per germline (reference sequence). The CDR3 loop spans 15 amino acids. V lost 1 base to trimming and J lost 0 bases, with 6 bases between them.

The V gene is TRBV28, the J gene TRBJ1-2, with D hard to call. V was clipped by 2 bases and J by 0 bases, with 4 bases between them. Germline V gene data show CDR1 as MDHEN and CDR2 as SYDVKM. The CDR3 spans 13 residues. CDR3 nucleotides: TGTGCCAGCAGTTTAAACGCTAACTATGGCTACACCTTC. Its protein is CASSLNANYGYTF.

The V call is TRBV6-5, the J call TRBJ1-2; D is possibly TRBD1 (6 bases). From germline, CDR1 is MNHEY and CDR2 SVGAGI. The CDR3 loop spans 14 amino acids. The V and J ends lost 7 bases and 2 bases respectively, with 14 bases between them. The CDR3 region is CASKTRGANYGYTF. In DNA form, the CDR3 reads TGTGCCAGCAAAACGAGGGGGGCGAACTATGGCTACACCTTC.

The chain couples TRBV9 to TRBJ1-2, with 9 bases aligning to TRBD1. Germline CDR1 and CDR2: SGDLS and YYNGEE. Losses at the gene ends were 6 bases for V and 4 bases for J; bases not matched to a gene: 10. The CDR3 extends over 15 amino acids. The CDR3 here is CASTMSGTGRYGYTF. The CDR3 bases are TGTGCCAGCACCATGTCCGGGACAGGGCGCTATGGCTACACCTTC. Full variable domain (outside the CDR3, taken from reference TRBV9 and TRBJ1-2): DSGVTQTPKHLITATGQRVTLRCSPRSGDLSVYWYQQSLDQGLQFLIQYYNGEERAKGNILERFSAQQFPDLHSELNLSSLELGDSALYFCASTMSGTGRYGYTFGSGTRLTVV.

This chain uses TRBV9 with TRBJ2-7, with a possible D match to TRBD2 (5 bases). The germline V gene has CDR1 SGDLS and CDR2 YYNGEE. Trimming took off 1 base at V and 3 bases at J, with 17 bases between the two ends. The CDR3 is 16 residues long. The CDR3 protein is CASSVSGLLAGYEQYF. The CDR3 DNA sequence: TGTGCCAGCAGCGTATCAGGCCTACTCGCGGGCTACGAGCAGTACTTC.

Points on this clone: The sample has other DNA sequences that encode this CDR3 too. The rearrangement uses TRBV5-1 and TRBJ1-2; 11 positions agree with TRBD1. The CDR3 totals 14 residues. Unmatched junction bases numbered 2, after V lost 4 bases and J lost 3 bases. The V gene's germline CDR1 is SGHRS and CDR2 YFSETQ. CDR3 sequence: CASSGQGAYYGYTF. CDR3 sequence (DNA): TGCGCCAGCAGCGGACAGGGGGCTTACTATGGCTACACCTTC.

The chain is built from TRBV12-5 and TRBJ2-2, with 8 bases that match TRBD1. Germline trimming cut 2 bases from V and 7 bases from J; bases unmatched to any gene: 12. The CDR3 runs 17 residues. Germline V gene lookup returns CDR1 LGHNT and CDR2 FRNRAP. Here the CDR3 reads CASGLSQGARNNGELFF. The CDR3 DNA reads TGTGCTAGTGGTTTGTCGCAGGGGGCGCGTAATAACGGGGAGCTGTTTTTT.

The V and J genes are TRBV30 and TRBJ2-7, with D possibly matching TRBD1 (6 bases). V was clipped by 0 bases and J by 7 bases, with 13 bases between them. Per the germline V gene, CDR1 is GTSNPN and CDR2 is SVGIG (reference sequence). The CDR3 has 13 residues. Here the CDR3 reads CAWSVRAQGEQYF. The DNA of the CDR3 is TGTGCCTGGAGTGTACGGGCCCAGGGGGAGCAGTACTTC. Looking up the rest from reference TRBV30 and TRBJ2-7 gives the full variable domain: SQTIHQWPATLVQPVGSPLSLECTVEGTSNPNLYWYRQAAGRGLQLLFYSVGIGQISSEVPQNLSASRPQDRQFILSSKKLLLSDSGFYLCAWSVRAQGEQYFGPGTRLTVT.

Concerning this clone: Relative to the germline gene, one junction end is altered; a read error may explain this. This chain connects TRBV9 to TRBJ2-2, with D perhaps matching TRBD1 (6 bases). Germline CDR1 reads SGDLS; CDR2 reads YYNGEE. CDR3 length: 16 residues. The CDR3, as DNA: TGTGCCAGCAGCGTGTCCACAGGGAAGAACGCCGGGGAGCTGTTTTTT. Its translation is CASSVSTGKNAGELFF. The full variable domain, in which reference TRBV9 and TRBJ2-2 provide the parts outside the CDR3, is DSGVTQTPKHLITATGQRVTLRCSPRSGDLSVYWYQQSLDQGLQFLIQYYNGEERAKGNILERFSAQQFPDLHSELNLSSLELGDSALYFCASSVSTGKNAGELFFGEGSRLTVL.

The V and J genes are TRBV9 and TRBJ2-5; D is tentatively TRBD1 or TRBD2 (5 bases each). Germline lookup yields CDR1 SGDLS and CDR2 YYNGEE. This CDR3 spans 18 amino acids. V lost 3 bases, J lost 4 bases, and 25 bases lay in between. The CDR3 spells CASSAAIRRDLRGETQYF. CDR3 coding DNA: TGTGCCAGCAGCGCGGCGATAAGACGGGACCTCCGGGGAGAGACCCAGTACTTC.

The sample holds a few counts of this clone. V gene TRBV10-2 combines with J gene TRBJ1-4, with 9 bases that match TRBD1. The CDR3 contains 16 residues. V lost 2 bases and J lost 4; bases outside the gene matches: 5. Germline V lookup: CDR1 WSHSY, CDR2 SAAADI. CDR3 in DNA: TGCGCCAGCAGTGAGAGACAGACAGGGGGTAATGAAAAACTGTTTTTT. Translating it yields CASSERQTGGNEKLFF.